The 25 T cell receptor beta chains listed next were all sequenced from one sample in a study of response to subunit inactivated influenza vaccine. One entry per CDR3 protein, called by TCRdb with MiXCR from the RT-PCR reads. The table records around 490,000 distinct CDR3 sequences, 7.5% to 8.5% of them present only once. Sequenced here: PBMCs from blood, sampled roughly 24 months after vaccination. These receptors all stem from a man between 50 and 69 years old who received an inactivated influenza vaccine.

In this sample, this clonotype turned up many times. The chain uses TRBV6-1 and TRBJ2-6; 10 bases are shared with TRBD1. Germline values: CDR1 MNHNS, CDR2 SASEGT. The CDR3 spans 17 residues. The V and J ends lost 6 bases and 2 bases, in that order; junction bases with no gene match: 7. CDR3 bases: TGTGCCAGCAGCGCGACAGGGGGCTTTACTGGGGCCAACGTCCTGACTTTC. Encoded protein: CASSATGGFTGANVLTF.

The table lists this clonotype with a few counts. This chain joins TRBV7-9 and TRBJ1-2, with D uncertain. Trimming shortened V by 4 bases and J by 4 bases, and 19 bases separated the two germline ends. The CDR3 is 16 residues long. Per the germline V gene, CDR1 is SEHNR and CDR2 is FQNEAQ (reference sequence). The CDR3 region is CASSSTVQSHFYGYTF. The CDR3 nucleotides are TGTGCCAGCAGCTCCACAGTTCAGTCCCATTTCTATGGCTACACCTTC.

This clonotype was seen a handful of times. The chain carries TRBV27 and TRBJ2-6; D might be TRBD1 (5 bases). Germline lookup yields CDR1 MNHEY and CDR2 SMNVEV (reference sequence). Between the trimmed V and J ends, which lost 3 bases and 1 base, there was a span of 10 bases. This CDR3 has 16 residues. Here the CDR3 reads CASSFLQASGANVLTF. CDR3 in DNA: TGTGCCAGCAGTTTTCTACAGGCTTCTGGGGCCAACGTCCTGACTTTC. The entire variable domain, with the rest obtained from reference TRBV27 and TRBJ2-6, is as follows: EAQVTQNPRYLITVTGKKLTVTCSQNMNHEYMSWYRQDPGLGLRQIYYSMNVEVTDKGDVPEGYKVSRKEKRNFPLILESPSPNQTSLYFCASSFLQASGANVLTFGAGSRLTVL.

V is TRBV5-1 and J is TRBJ2-7; D is perhaps TRBD1 (6 bases). V lost 6 bases, J lost 1 base, and 11 bases lay in between. This CDR3 has 13 residues. CDR1 is SGHRS, CDR2 YFSETQ, per germline. In nucleotides, the CDR3 is TGCGCCAGCAAGGGGACACCTTCCTACGAGCAGTACTTC. Translation gives CASKGTPSYEQYF. Using reference TRBV5-1 and TRBJ2-7 for the parts outside the CDR3, the full variable domain is KAGVTQTPRYLIKTRGQQVTLSCSPISGHRSVSWYQQTPGQGLQFLFEYFSETQRNKGNFPGRFSGRQFSNSRSEMNVSTLELGDSALYLCASKGTPSYEQYFGPGTRLTVT.

This clonotype was counted many times. The genes are TRBV7-9 and TRBJ1-1; D remains unclear. This CDR3 is built from 13 residues. CDR1 is SEHNR and CDR2 is FQNEAQ in the germline V gene (reference sequence). V lost 5 bases to trimming and J lost 0 bases, with 7 bases between them. The CDR3 DNA reads as TGTGCCAGCAGCGGGCAGGTGAACACTGAAGCTTTCTTT. Protein product: CASSGQVNTEAFF.

V and J are TRBV7-6 and TRBJ2-3; perhaps TRBD1 as D (5 bases). V lost 2 bases to trimming and J lost 4 bases, with 10 bases between them. This CDR3 contains 14 residues. Looked up from germline, CDR1 is SGHVS and CDR2 is FNYEAQ. The CDR3 DNA reads TGTGCCAGCAGCTTATTTGACAGATCAGATACGCAGTATTTT. Its protein product is CASSLFDRSDTQYF.

This clonotype was seen a few times. V and J are TRBV28 and TRBJ1-5; 10 bases map to TRBD1. Germline lookup yields CDR1 MDHEN and CDR2 SYDVKM. This CDR3 comprises 18 residues. Germline trimming cut 5 bases from V and 0 bases from J; bases unmatched to any gene: 10. CDR3 DNA: TGTGCCAGCAGTGACAGGGGGCAACCATTGGGTAGCAATCAGCCCCAGCATTTT. Encoded protein: CASSDRGQPLGSNQPQHF.

This clonotype was seen a few times. The chain's CDR3 is CASSHHPGQGPDTQYF. CDR3 in DNA: TGTGCCAGCAGCCATCACCCGGGACAGGGCCCAGATACGCAGTATTTT. The rearrangement links TRBV14 to TRBJ2-3; TRBD1 matches at 9 bases. Germline assignment: CDR1 SGHDN and CDR2 FVKESK. J gave up 4 bases and V 3 bases, and 8 bases lay outside the gene matches. This CDR3 comprises 16 residues.

This clonotype was detected a few times. V and J are TRBV20-1 and TRBJ1-2; 8 nucleotides align to TRBD1. Per the germline V gene, CDR1 is DFQATT and CDR2 is SNEGSKA (reference sequence). V lost 0 bases, J lost 3 bases, and 6 bases stayed unmatched. The CDR3 is 15 amino acids. The CDR3 DNA reads TGCAGTGCTAGAGAGGTCGCAGGGGGCCACTATGGCTACACCTTC. This sequence encodes CSAREVAGGHYGYTF.

This clonotype was detected many times. V is TRBV29-1 and J is TRBJ1-4; 10 nucleotides align to TRBD1. V lost 3 bases to trimming and J lost 10 bases; unmatched junction nucleotides: 5. The CDR3 is 13 amino acids. Germline CDR1 and CDR2: SQVTM and ANQGSEA. CDR3 loop: CSVERDRGGKLFF. CDR3 nucleotide sequence: TGCAGCGTTGAGCGGGACAGGGGAGGAAAACTGTTTTTT.

The chain links TRBV20-1 to TRBJ1-6, with D uncertain. Trimming took 4 bases from V and 8 from J, leaving 21 bases between them. The CDR3 has 16 amino acids. Looked up from germline, CDR1 is DFQATT and CDR2 is SNEGSKA (reference sequence). CDR3 sequence (DNA): TGCAGTGCTACCACCCCGGGAACCAGGTTGGATTCACCCCTCCACTTT. It yields the protein CSATTPGTRLDSPLHF.

This clonotype has at least ten counts. The chain carries TRBV5-6 and TRBJ1-4; 7 bases agree with TRBD1. CDR1 SGHDT and CDR2 YYEEEE come from the germline V gene. Trimming removed 4 bases from V and 5 bases from J; junction bases left unmatched: 8. The CDR3 spans 15 residues. The CDR3 spells CASSRRQGLNEKLFF. The CDR3, as DNA: TGTGCCAGCAGCCGAAGACAGGGACTAAATGAAAAACTGTTTTTT.

The chain couples TRBV3-1 to TRBJ1-2; TRBD1 is a possible D gene (5 bases). Trimming cost V 0 bases and J 8 bases, with 10 bases left between them. The CDR3 has 13 residues. Germline-derived CDR1 and CDR2 are LGHDT and YNNKEL (reference sequence). CDR3 coding DNA: TGTGCCAGCAGCCAAGATTCAGGGTCCGGCTACACCTTC. As protein: CASSQDSGSGYTF.

This clonotype was found a few times. This chain links TRBV5-6 with TRBJ2-7, with 8 nucleotides matching TRBD1. The V segment lost 4 bases and the J segment 4 bases; nucleotides outside the gene matches: 7. The germline CDR1 and CDR2 sequences are SGHDT and YYEEEE. The CDR3 spans 14 residues. CDR3 protein: CASSLRDRLYEQYF. CDR3 coding DNA: TGTGCCAGCAGCCTCCGGGACAGGTTATACGAGCAGTACTTC.

This clonotype was found many times. The chain has TRBV7-9 and TRBJ1-1; perhaps TRBD1 as D (6 bases). The CDR3 totals 13 residues. Germline V gene lookup returns CDR1 SEHNR and CDR2 FQNEAQ (reference sequence). Between the trimmed V and J ends, which lost 1 base and 11 bases, there was a span of 14 bases. As DNA, the CDR3 is TGTGCCAGCAGCTTAGGAGGGGGGAAGGATGCTTTCTTT. It specifies CASSLGGGKDAFF.

The rearrangement links TRBV7-2 to TRBJ2-5; the D gene could be TRBD1 or TRBD2 (5 bases each). The CDR3 runs to 15 residues. V lost 5 bases, J lost 4 bases, and 17 bases lay in between. Germline V gene data show CDR1 as SGHTA and CDR2 as FQGNSA. CDR3 sequence (DNA): TGTGCCAGCAGCCCCCGCCGGGGCACCAGAGAGACCCAGTACTTC. It translates to CASSPRRGTRETQYF.

In its sample, this clonotype was seen many times. One junction end does not reproduce the germline sequence, and a read error may be involved. V and J are TRBV7-2 and TRBJ1-2; D gene ambiguous. The CDR3 has 12 residues. Germline CDR1 reads SGHTA; CDR2 reads FQGNSA. The CDR3 nucleotides are TGTGCCAGCAGCCTAGCTGGGTATGGCTACACCTTC. This sequence encodes CASSLAGYGYTF.

This clonotype was observed a handful of times. This sequence joins TRBV27 and TRBJ2-3; 8 bases line up with TRBD2. J lost 4 bases, V lost 0 bases, and 15 bases had no gene match. From germline, CDR1 is MNHEY and CDR2 SMNVEV (reference sequence). The CDR3 extends over 19 amino acids. CDR3 sequence: CASSLSPAPTSEGADTQYF. CDR3 in DNA: TGTGCCAGCAGTTTATCGCCTGCCCCGACTAGCGAAGGCGCAGATACGCAGTATTTT.

About this clonotype itself: A junction end diverges from the germline sequence, so it may reflect a read error. The chain uses TRBV5-1 and TRBJ2-7; possible D gene TRBD2, 5 bases. Germline V CDR1 and CDR2: SGHRS, YFSETQ. The CDR3 runs 14 residues. In nucleotides, the CDR3 is TGCGCCAGCAGCTCCCCGGGAAGCCTCGGCGAGCAGAACTTC. This sequence encodes CASSSPGSLGEQNF.

This clonotype was detected a few times. This chain links TRBV28 with TRBJ2-1; 8 bases fit TRBD1. This CDR3 comprises 16 residues. CDR1 and CDR2 from the germline V gene are MDHEN and SYDVKM. V trimming: 5 bases; J trimming: 0 bases; junction bases outside the gene matches: 6. This chain's CDR3 is CASSPGTGYSYNEQFF. The CDR3 nucleotides are TGTGCCAGCAGTCCCGGGACAGGTTACTCCTACAATGAGCAGTTCTTC.

This clonotype was seen a handful of times. The gene calls are TRBV9 and TRBJ2-4, with TRBD2 matching 9 bases. Germline CDR1 reads SGDLS; CDR2 reads YYNGEE. J lost 9 bases, V lost 0 bases, and 10 bases had no gene match. The CDR3 loop spans 16 amino acids. CDR3 amino acids: CASSVGGRADHAIQYF. In DNA form, the CDR3 reads TGTGCCAGCAGCGTAGGCGGGAGGGCCGATCACGCCATTCAGTACTTC.

This clonotype was picked up a small number of times. V and J are TRBV5-5 and TRBJ2-7, with 12 bases lining up with TRBD2. This CDR3 region has 17 residues. Germline V gives CDR1 SGHKS, CDR2 YYEKEE (reference sequence). Trimming took 2 bases from V and 7 from J; bases not matched to a gene: 13. The CDR3 bases are TGTGCCAGCAGCTTTCACCAAGCTAGCGGGAGGGCGTATGAGCAGTACTTC. Translated: CASSFHQASGRAYEQYF.

This clonotype was counted between two and nine times. The J gene is TRBJ2-7, the V gene TRBV20-1; D might be TRBD1 or TRBD2, each matching 6 bases. Germline-derived CDR1 and CDR2 are DFQATT and SNEGSKA (reference sequence). Deletions cut 3 bases from V and 0 bases from J, with 21 bases between. This CDR3 contains 17 residues. CDR3 nucleotide sequence: TGCAGTGCTAGTAGGGTTCTGGGGGGCTCGGCCTCCTACGAGCAGTACTTC. Its protein is CSASRVLGGSASYEQYF.

A single count supports this clonotype. The rearrangement joins TRBV5-1 to TRBJ1-1; D may be TRBD1 (6 bases). The CDR3 consists of 17 residues. Trimming pared 0 bases from V and 3 bases from J, leaving 18 bases between. Germline loops: CDR1 SGHRS, CDR2 YFSETQ. The DNA for the CDR3 is TGCGCCAGCAGCTTGGCGGGGGGGCTTAGGGCCGACACTGAAGCTTTCTTT. Protein: CASSLAGGLRADTEAFF.

The rearrangement uses TRBV4-3 and TRBJ1-4, with D possibly being TRBD1 (6 bases). V lost 0 bases and J 7 bases, leaving 21 bases between the germline ends. This CDR3 has 18 amino acids. Germline CDR1 reads LGHNA; CDR2 reads YSLEER. CDR3 nucleotides: TGCGCCAGCAGCCAAGATACGACAGGCGCTTTCCCCAGTGAAAAACTGTTTTTT. Its protein product is CASSQDTTGAFPSEKLFF.